This T cell receptor (beta chain) was recorded in a study of beta chain features in type 1 diabetes. Study information: Examination spanned some 100 million sorted cells from all samples.

As regards this clone: Its antigen is unknown.

There are 14 residues in the CDR3. V was pared by 1 base and J by 3 bases, with 9 bases between. From germline, CDR1 is SGHTA and CDR2 FQGNSA. Study-wide results and caveats: All four CD4+ subsets from Type 1 diabetes patients carried moderately but significantly shorter TCRB CDR3s. Patients with type 1 diabetes showed fewer VDJ junction insertions and more deletions.

What was sequenced were expressed TCRB transcripts, since all of the isolated RNA had been reverse transcribed. Using immunoSEQ multiplex PCR, the repertoire was profiled, and TCRdb retains in-frame clones only, with some absent. This table has hundreds of thousands of clones, roughly 12% appearing once. This sequence was found in a man younger than 35 with type 1 diabetes. The material sequenced was naive CD4+ T cells from blood. J is TRBJ1-1 and V is TRBV7-2; no clear D. The CDR3 sequence is CASSLVRWDTEAFF. For the CDR3, the DNA is TGTGCCAGCAGCTTAGTCAGATGGGACACTGAAGCTTTCTTT. The full variable domain, with the rest looked up from reference TRBV7-2 and TRBJ1-1, is GAGVSQSPSNKVTEKGKDVELRCDPISGHTALYWYRQSLGQGLEFLIYFQGNSAPDKSGLPSDRFSAERTGGSVSTLTIQRTQQEDSAVYLCASSLVRWDTEAFFGQGTRLTVV.